This T cell receptor (beta chain) came from a study of technical replicates of blood from a few donors. Germline assignment: CDR1 MNHNS and CDR2 SASEGT. The CDR3 covers 15 residues. Deletions cut 4 bases from V and 0 bases from J, with 13 bases between. Clones were read by immunoSEQ multiplex PCR, and TCRdb kept only the in-frame ones, dropping some. This table has about 73,000 clones, over 90% appearing once. This chain uses TRBV6-1 with TRBJ2-7, with D possibly matching TRBD1 (5 bases). The receptor comes from a human donor in good health. Some clones in this sample may be carry-over from other donors' samples. The specimen sequenced was PBMCs. CDR3 in DNA: TGTGCCAGCAGTGCTTTAGACAGTAGCTCCTACGAGCAGTACTTC. This gives the protein CASSALDSSSYEQYF.